The 19 T cell receptor beta chains presented below share a single source sample, sequenced in a study of cytomegalovirus exposure and HLA in healthy donors. PCR was performed using 60 Vbeta and 13 Jbeta primers. Some clones are missing from TCRdb's copy, which holds only in-frame ones; the method was immunoSEQ multiplex PCR. The sample yields some 110,000 clones, about 75% seen once. The sample was PBMCs. These receptors came from a man in his forties in good health and CMV-seronegative.

This chain links TRBV5-8 with TRBJ2-7, with D possibly matching TRBD2 (6 bases). Germline CDR1 and CDR2: SGHTS and YDEGEE. Trimming removed 3 bases from V and 2 bases from J, with 9 bases in between. The CDR3 runs 13 residues. The CDR3 is CASSSGLTYEQYF. DNA for the CDR3: TGTGCCAGCAGCTCGGGACTGACCTACGAGCAGTACTTC.

This clone was seen a single time. The V call is TRBV15, the J call TRBJ1-2, with D perhaps TRBD1 (6 bases). Trimming removed 1 base from V and 3 bases from J, with 15 bases in between. CDR1 is LNHNV and CDR2 is YYDKDF in the germline V gene (reference sequence). The CDR3 runs 16 residues. CDR3 in amino acids: CATSRGGGGADYGYTF. Here the CDR3 DNA reads TGTGCCACCAGCAGAGGTGGAGGGGGGGCTGACTATGGCTACACCTTC. The entire variable domain, with the rest obtained from reference TRBV15 and TRBJ1-2, is as follows: DAMVIQNPRYQVTQFGKPVTLSCSQTLNHNVMYWYQQKSSQAPKLLFHYYDKDFNNEADTPDNFQSRRPNTSFCFLDIRSPGLGDTAMYLCATSRGGGGADYGYTFGSGTRLTVV.

This rearrangement joins TRBV5-1 to TRBJ2-2; 7 nucleotides align to TRBD1. The CDR3 extends over 14 amino acids. V lost 2 bases and J lost 4; bases outside the gene matches: 2. Germline V gene data show CDR1 as SGHRS and CDR2 as YFSETQ. The CDR3 nucleotides are TGCGCCAGCAGCTTAGACAGGGTCACCGGGGAGCTGTTTTTT. This encodes CASSLDRVTGELFF. Using reference TRBV5-1 and TRBJ2-2 for the parts outside the CDR3, the full variable domain is KAGVTQTPRYLIKTRGQQVTLSCSPISGHRSVSWYQQTPGQGLQFLFEYFSETQRNKGNFPGRFSGRQFSNSRSEMNVSTLELGDSALYLCASSLDRVTGELFFGEGSRLTVL.

J is TRBJ2-3 and V is TRBV7-6, with TRBD2 matching over 11 bases. V shed 0 bases, J shed 2 bases, and the junction held 1 base outside the gene matches. CDR3 length: 16 amino acids. Germline CDR1 SGHVS, CDR2 FNYEAQ. The CDR3 region has the DNA TGTGCCAGCAGCTTAGCTAGCGGGGGGGACACAGATACGCAGTATTTT. It is translated as CASSLASGGDTDTQYF.

The gene calls are TRBV27 and TRBJ1-5, with TRBD1 matching 9 bases. The V and J ends lost 4 bases and 2 bases, in that order; junction bases with no gene match: 0. CDR3 length: 14 residues. CDR1 MNHEY and CDR2 SMNVEV come from the germline V gene (reference sequence). The CDR3 nucleotides are TGTGCCAGCAGTTGGACAGGGGGCAATCAGCCCCAGCATTTT. Translation gives CASSWTGGNQPQHF.

This chain links TRBV6-1 with TRBJ2-3, with TRBD2 matching 7 bases. The CDR3 is made up of 17 amino acids. The germline gives CDR1 MNHNS, CDR2 SASEGT. The trim removed 2 bases at V and 3 bases at J, leaving 11 bases unmatched. Here the CDR3 DNA reads TGTGCCAGCAGTGAAACCCCGGGCTGGGGGGGTACAGATACGCAGTATTTT. Its protein is CASSETPGWGGTDTQYF.

The V and J genes are TRBV11-2 and TRBJ2-5, with 7 nucleotides matching TRBD1. In germline, CDR1 is SGHAT, CDR2 FQNNGV. This CDR3 is built from 12 residues. With V trimmed by 4 bases and J by 4 bases, 0 bases remained unmatched. CDR3 coding DNA: TGTGCCAGCAGCTACAGGGGAGAGACCCAGTACTTC. This encodes CASSYRGETQYF.

The table lists this clone with a count of one. The chain joins TRBV2 to TRBJ2-7; a possible D gene is TRBD1 (5 bases). The CDR3 has 14 amino acids. In germline, CDR1 is SNHLY, CDR2 FYNNEI. Trimming left V 3 bases short and J 1 base short, with 10 bases between. For the CDR3, the DNA is TGTGCCAGCAGTGATACAGGTATATCCTACGAGCAGTACTTC. It translates to CASSDTGISYEQYF. Full variable domain (outside the CDR3, taken from reference TRBV2 and TRBJ2-7): EPEVTQTPSHQVTQMGQEVILRCVPISNHLYFYWYRQILGQKVEFLVSFYNNEISEKSEIFDDQFSVERPDGSNFTLKIRSTKLEDSAMYFCASSDTGISYEQYFGPGTRLTVT.

V gene TRBV19 combines with J gene TRBJ1-5; TRBD1 agrees at 8 bases. The trim removed 5 bases at V and 9 bases at J, leaving 18 bases unmatched. Germline V lookup: CDR1 LNHDA, CDR2 SQIVND (reference sequence). This CDR3 comprises 17 residues. The CDR3 loop is CASSLSRDRGPDPPQHF. The DNA for the CDR3 is TGTGCCAGTAGTCTCTCGAGAGACAGGGGCCCCGATCCGCCCCAGCATTTT.

The J gene is TRBJ1-6, the V gene TRBV5-1; a weak D match, TRBD1 (6 bases). Trimming removed 3 bases from V and 8 bases from J, with 12 bases in between. The CDR3 spans 14 residues. The germline V gene encodes CDR1 SGHRS and CDR2 YFSETQ. The CDR3 DNA is TGCGCCAGCAGCTCCCGGACAGATGATTCACCCCTCCACTTT. Encoded protein: CASSSRTDDSPLHF.

The rearrangement uses TRBV7-2 and TRBJ1-6; D call uncertain. Germline assignment: CDR1 SGHTA and CDR2 FQGNSA. The CDR3 spans 14 residues. Trimming cost V 8 bases and J 7 bases, with 15 bases left between them. The DNA for the CDR3 is TGTGCCAGCCATCCCGGGGTTTACAATTCACCCCTCCACTTT. This codes for CASHPGVYNSPLHF.

The sample holds a few counts of this clone. The chain joins TRBV19 to TRBJ2-7, with TRBD1 matching over 7 bases. Trimming removed 3 bases from V and 0 bases from J; junction bases left unmatched: 5. Germline assignment: CDR1 LNHDA and CDR2 SQIVND (reference sequence). The CDR3 consists of 15 residues. The CDR3 bases are TGTGCCAGTAGTATCTCGCAGGGGGACTCCTACGAGCAGTACTTC. Translation gives CASSISQGDSYEQYF.

The rearrangement links TRBV4-2 to TRBJ2-3; 8 bases fit TRBD2. Looked up from germline, CDR1 is LGHNA and CDR2 is YNFKEQ. This CDR3 is built from 16 residues. Unmatched junction bases numbered 7, after V lost 1 base and J lost 4 bases. CDR3: CASSQVTGGTPDTQYF. The DNA for the CDR3 is TGTGCCAGCAGCCAAGTTACGGGGGGGACTCCAGATACGCAGTATTTT.

V usage is TRBV5-4 and J usage is TRBJ2-7; 8 bases are shared with TRBD2. Germline assignment: CDR1 SGHNT and CDR2 YYREEE (reference sequence). With V trimmed by 4 bases and J by 5 bases, 11 bases remained unmatched. This CDR3 region has 15 residues. The CDR3 loop reads CASSEHSGTRNEQYF. The CDR3 bases are TGTGCCAGCAGCGAACATTCCGGGACTAGAAACGAGCAGTACTTC.

The V and J genes are TRBV5-1 and TRBJ2-2; TRBD1 might be the D (6 bases). The CDR3 spans 14 residues. Germline CDR1 SGHRS, CDR2 YFSETQ. Trimming pared 0 bases from V and 7 bases from J, leaving 10 bases between. CDR3 nucleotide sequence: TGCGCCAGCAGCTTGGGGGGGCCTAACGGGGAGCTGTTTTTT. This encodes CASSLGGPNGELFF.

The chain employs TRBV10-3 and TRBJ1-6; D perhaps matches TRBD1 (5 bases). Per germline, CDR1 ENHRY and CDR2 SYGVKD. CDR3 length: 14 residues. V was pared by 2 bases and J by 10 bases, with 12 bases between. The CDR3 nucleotides read TGTGCCATCAGTGAGGACAGTGCGCGCTCACCCCTCCACTTT. As protein: CAISEDSARSPLHF.

The chain uses TRBV11-1 and TRBJ1-1; D uncertain. CDR3 length: 13 residues. Trimming cost V 6 bases and J 0 bases, with 8 bases left between them. Germline lookup yields CDR1 SGHAT and CDR2 FQDESV (reference sequence). This CDR3 reads CASRELLNTEAFF. The CDR3 bases are TGTGCCAGCAGGGAGTTGTTGAACACTGAAGCTTTCTTT.

This clone was detected once. The chain carries TRBV5-1 and TRBJ2-1, with TRBD2 matching over 8 bases. The CDR3 totals 17 residues. V dropped 6 bases and J dropped 1; count of bases not matched to a gene: 12. Per the germline V gene, CDR1 is SGHRS and CDR2 is YFSETQ. CDR3 DNA: TGCGCCAGCATACCGAGCGGGGGAGCTCCTTCCTACAATGAGCAGTTCTTC. This sequence encodes CASIPSGGAPSYNEQFF.

The chain carries TRBV9 and TRBJ1-2; perhaps TRBD1 as D (6 bases). Trimming shortened V by 3 bases and J by 2 bases, and 14 bases separated the two germline ends. Germline V CDR1 and CDR2: SGDLS, YYNGEE. The CDR3 loop spans 15 amino acids. The CDR3 sequence: CASSADATGNYGYTF. The DNA for the CDR3 is TGTGCCAGCAGCGCAGACGCCACAGGGAACTATGGCTACACCTTC. Drawing the rest from reference TRBV9 and TRBJ1-2, the complete variable domain is DSGVTQTPKHLITATGQRVTLRCSPRSGDLSVYWYQQSLDQGLQFLIQYYNGEERAKGNILERFSAQQFPDLHSELNLSSLELGDSALYFCASSADATGNYGYTFGSGTRLTVV.